This TCR beta chain emerged from a study of blood T cell repertoires in COVID-19. Background on the study: Acute and convalescent COVID-19 specimens originated in the United States, Italy and Spain. Sources were T cells, B-cell-depleted T cells, or PBMCs; the material itself was cDNA or gDNA.

In the authors' methods: Estimates of nucleated cell counts were drawn from the amplification of reference gene primers. The protocol was immunoSEQ multiplex PCR, while the TCRdb copy is restricted to in-frame clones and leaves out a portion. The V and J calls and clone size are taken from that table; D and trimming were inferred from the DNA. There are approximately 170,000 clones in the sample; 70% to 85% occur only once, and around 6.9% lies in the top ten. This clone has a single count. There are 15 residues in the CDR3. From germline, CDR1 is SQVTM and CDR2 ANQGSEA. With V trimmed by 6 bases and J by 2 bases, 5 bases remained unmatched.

This TCR was recovered from a man older than 75 with COVID-19, enrolled during active disease. J is TRBJ1-5 and V is TRBV29-1; 12 bases are shared with TRBD1. Sequencing input: peripheral blood. The DNA for the CDR3 is TGCAGCGTGACCGGGACAGGGGGCGGCAATCAGCCCCAGCATTTT. This translates into CSVTGTGGGNQPQHF.